In this sample, the clone carrying this T cell receptor (beta chain) turned up many times. This record belongs to a study of neurological immune-mediated disorders. Synthesis of cDNA used 5'RACE (with 10-nucleotide random UMIs). TCRdb fed the 5' RACE reads into MiXCR, producing one record per CDR3 protein. This table has tens of thousands of distinct CDR3 sequences, over 3.5% appearing once. V was clipped by 5 bases and J by 7 bases, with 11 bases between them. The CDR3 is 12 residues long. Germline V lookup: CDR1 SGHAT, CDR2 FQNNGV. The TCR was taken from a woman aged 40-49 years with multiple sclerosis. The chain joins TRBV11-2 to TRBJ1-1, with D unclear. The specimen was CD4+ T cells from blood. CDR3 DNA sequence: TGTGCCAGCAGCCACGATCGCGATGAAGCTTTCTTT. It yields the protein CASSHDRDEAFF.